The clone carrying this T cell receptor beta chain has more than one count but fewer than ten. The antigen is not known. This record comes from a study of T-cell memory formation after mild COVID-19. Study-wide results and caveats: Memory sampled before infection contained some responding clones, suggesting cross-reactive memory joined. Nothing showed for sure that second-wave clones peaking on day 37 were SARS-CoV-2 specific.

Germline CDR1 MDHEN, CDR2 SYDVKM. With 3 bases clipped from V and 6 bases from J, the junction kept 2 bases outside the gene matches. The CDR3 spans 15 residues. Researchers used 5'RACE with constant-segment primers to make TCR alpha and TCR beta cDNA libraries that carry sample barcodes and UMIs. TCRdb used MiXCR to reprocess the 5' RACE reads, holding one entry per CDR3 protein. In the table there are 470,000 or so distinct CDR3 sequences, roughly 25% of which are singletons. This receptor was obtained from an adult woman who had mild COVID-19 (a few samples of this study predate the infection). Cell type and time point are not known. V is TRBV28 and J is TRBJ2-2, with TRBD1 matching 12 bases. Input material: PBMCs or a T cell subset sorted from them (not recorded which). The CDR3 bases are TGTGCCAGCAGTTTGGGGACAGGGGGCCCCGGGGAGCTGTTTTTT. Encoded protein: CASSLGTGGPGELFF. Drawing the rest from reference TRBV28 and TRBJ2-2, the complete variable domain is DVKVTQSSRYLVKRTGEKVFLECVQDMDHENMFWYRQDPGLGLRLIYFSYDVKMKEKGDIPEGYSVSREKKERFSLILESASTNQTSMYLCASSLGTGGPGELFFGEGSRLTVL.